This entry lists 5 T cell receptor beta chains sequenced from one sample in a study of blood T cell repertoires in COVID-19. Sequencing used immunoSEQ multiplex PCR; TCRdb keeps in-frame clones, though not all of them. The sample carries approximately 75,000 clones, 83% recorded once. The specimen sequenced was peripheral blood. Receptor source: a man under 40 with COVID-19, enrolled during active disease.

The chain recombines TRBV19 with TRBJ1-3; TRBD1 agrees at 8 bases. The CDR3 extends over 16 amino acids. With V trimmed by 6 bases and J by 1 base, 8 bases remained unmatched. CDR1 is LNHDA, CDR2 SQIVND, per germline (reference sequence). DNA for the CDR3: TGTGCCAGTAGCGGACAGGGTTTCGAGTCTGGAAACACCATATATTTT. Translating it yields CASSGQGFESGNTIYF.

This clone has only a few counts. The CDR3 is CATTGTGDAGELFF. CDR3 nucleotides: TGTGCCACCACCGGGACAGGGGATGCCGGGGAGCTGTTTTTT. V is TRBV24-1 and J is TRBJ2-2; 10 bases line up with TRBD1. Unmatched junction bases numbered 5, after V lost 8 bases and J lost 6 bases. This CDR3 spans 14 amino acids. Germline V CDR1 and CDR2: KGHDR, SFDVKD.

In nucleotides, the CDR3 is TGTGCCAGCAGCCGCCGAAGAATAGGGGCTAGCGGAATTGATAGATCGAACACCGGGGAGCTGTTTTTT. Translation gives CASSRRRIGASGIDRSNTGELFF. This chain links TRBV14 with TRBJ2-2, with 7 bases lining up with TRBD2. This CDR3 spans 23 amino acids. Germline assignment: CDR1 SGHDN and CDR2 FVKESK. With 4 bases clipped from V and 0 bases from J, the junction kept 26 bases outside the gene matches. Full variable domain (missing parts from reference TRBV14 and TRBJ2-2): EAGVTQFPSHSVIEKGQTVTLRCDPISGHDNLYWYRRVMGKEIKFLLHFVKESKQDESGMPNNRFLAERTGGTYSTLKVQPAELEDSGVYFCASSRRRIGASGIDRSNTGELFFGEGSRLTVL.

The rearrangement joins TRBV5-1 to TRBJ1-1; D remains ambiguous. The ends were cut back, 5 bases at V and 1 base at J, with 12 bases in the middle. This CDR3 spans 14 amino acids. Germline CDR1 SGHRS, CDR2 YFSETQ. The CDR3 DNA sequence: TGCGCCAGCAGTCTACCCGGAGGGAACACTGAAGCTTTCTTT. This translates into CASSLPGGNTEAFF. Drawing the rest from reference TRBV5-1 and TRBJ1-1, the complete variable domain is KAGVTQTPRYLIKTRGQQVTLSCSPISGHRSVSWYQQTPGQGLQFLFEYFSETQRNKGNFPGRFSGRQFSNSRSEMNVSTLELGDSALYLCASSLPGGNTEAFFGQGTRLTVV.

In nucleotides, the CDR3 is TGTGCCATCACGGCGACAGGGGCGGGGGAGCAGTACTTC. The encoded protein is CAITATGAGEQYF. The chain uses TRBV10-3 and TRBJ2-7; 8 nucleotides line up with TRBD1. This CDR3 has 13 residues. Germline trimming cut 7 bases from V and 7 bases from J; bases unmatched to any gene: 9. Germline lookup yields CDR1 ENHRY and CDR2 SYGVKD.